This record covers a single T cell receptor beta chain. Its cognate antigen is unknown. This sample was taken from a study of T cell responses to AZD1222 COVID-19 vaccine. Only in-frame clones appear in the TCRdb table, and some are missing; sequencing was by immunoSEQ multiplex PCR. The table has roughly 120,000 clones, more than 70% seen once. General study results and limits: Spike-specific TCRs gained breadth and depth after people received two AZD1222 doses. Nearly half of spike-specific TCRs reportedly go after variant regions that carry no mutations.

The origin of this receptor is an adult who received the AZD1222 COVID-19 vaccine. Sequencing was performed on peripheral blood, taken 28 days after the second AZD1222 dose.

CDR3 DNA: TGTGCCAGCAGTTTATTGGGAGAGGTCACTGAAGCTTTCTTT. Protein: CASSLLGEVTEAFF. The chain combines TRBV27 with TRBJ1-1; D ambiguous. Trimming cost V 1 base and J 4 bases, with 10 bases left between them. The germline gives CDR1 MNHEY, CDR2 SMNVEV (reference sequence). There are 14 residues in the CDR3.